This entry concerns a single T cell receptor beta chain. Its specificity is not known. The CDR3 is made up of 14 amino acids. Germline V gene sequence: CDR1 SQVTM, CDR2 ANQGSEA. The treatment denotes: approximately 18 received Ad26.COV2.S at low or high dose, single or two shots; five or six received placebo; per-sample allocation not given. Vaccine and placebo recipients were sampled on day 63 after the first injection. The protocol was immunoSEQ multiplex PCR, while the TCRdb copy is restricted to in-frame clones and leaves out a portion. The sample has more than 300,000 clones; just over 85% are singletons. This record belongs to a study of Ad26.COV2.S vaccination and SARS-CoV-2 variants. The study, taken as a whole, reports: Similar non-spike TCR breadth was observed in recipients of vaccine and of placebo. Reported post-vaccination CD8+ and CD4+ T cell responses to spike showed substantial breadth.

The rearrangement joins TRBV29-1 to TRBJ2-3; 7 bases agree with TRBD1. The clonotype comes from a person aged 18-65 years who received the Ad26.COV2.S COVID-19 vaccine or a placebo. The sequences come from peripheral blood, collected in a trial of Ad26.COV2.S vaccine versus placebo. Here the CDR3 DNA reads TGCAGGATAGTTACAGGGGCTAGCACAGATACGCAGTATTTT. Its translation is CRIVTGASTDTQYF.